This TCR beta chain is drawn from a study of blood T cell repertoires in COVID-19. TCRdb's copy holds only in-frame clones and misses some; the assay was immunoSEQ multiplex PCR. The sample contains approximately 150,000 clones, around 84% of which appear only once. The CDR3 contains 11 residues. V lost 6 bases and J lost 11, with 13 bases in between. Germline loops: CDR1 LGHDT, CDR2 YNNKEL (reference sequence). The chain has TRBV3-1 (or the pseudogene TRBV3-2) and TRBJ1-1; D gene ambiguous. The specimen sequenced was PBMCs or T cells enriched from blood (not recorded which). This clonotype was sampled from a man aged 45-65 years who had recovered from COVID-19. CDR3 nucleotide sequence: TGTGCCAGCAGAGCCGCCGGGAACGCTTTCTTT. Translated: CASRAAGNAFF.